The 10 T cell receptor beta chains below were found in one sample sequenced in a study of T cells expressing NK-cell markers. TCRdb reprocessed the 5' RACE reads and reports one entry per CDR3 protein, with no DNA. The sample table includes fewer than 200,000 distinct CDR3 sequences. The sequenced sample consisted of blood T cells: a sorted CD56 or NKG2C T cell subset, CD4+ or CD8+ T cells, or bulk PBMC T cells (not recorded which). These receptors were obtained from a woman aged 18-70 years in good health.

V gene TRBV30 combines with J gene TRBJ2-1; TCRdb gives TRBD1 as the D gene, but with no DNA this cannot be confirmed. This CDR3 has 14 amino acids. Germline V gene lookup returns CDR1 GTSNPN and CDR2 SVGIG (reference sequence). The CDR3 reads CAWSVWGGYNEQFF.

The chain carries TRBV5-1 and TRBJ2-1. Germline CDR1 and CDR2: SGHRS and YFSETQ. The CDR3 spans 13 residues. The CDR3 is CASSEAGQAEQFF. Variable domain in full (rest from reference TRBV5-1 and TRBJ2-1): KAGVTQTPRYLIKTRGQQVTLSCSPISGHRSVSWYQQTPGQGLQFLFEYFSETQRNKGNFPGRFSGRQFSNSRSEMNVSTLELGDSALYLCASSEAGQAEQFFGPGTRLTVL.

V gene TRBV18 combines with J gene TRBJ2-1. Germline V CDR1 and CDR2: KGHSH, LQKENI. This CDR3 comprises 15 residues. The CDR3 sequence is CASSSQGFSYNEQFF.

The V call is TRBV28, the J call TRBJ2-2. This CDR3 comprises 15 residues. Germline CDR1 and CDR2: MDHEN and SYDVKM. The CDR3 sequence: CASSLGGRNTGELFF. Based on the CDR3 plus reference TRBV28 and TRBJ2-2, the full variable domain is DVKVTQSSRYLVKRTGEKVFLECVQDMDHENMFWYRQDPGLGLRLIYFSYDVKMKEKGDIPEGYSVSREKKERFSLILESASTNQTSMYLCASSLGGRNTGELFFGEGSRLTVL.

The chain employs TRBV5-4 and TRBJ2-3; TCRdb reports TRBD1, a call that lacks DNA to check it against. In germline, CDR1 is SGHNT, CDR2 YYREEE (reference sequence). The CDR3 is 14 amino acids. The CDR3 loop reads CASSLAGGRDTQYF.

This chain uses TRBV5-5 with TRBJ1-3. The germline V gene has CDR1 SGHKS and CDR2 YYEKEE (reference sequence). The CDR3 is 15 residues long. The CDR3 sequence: CASSLRLGAGNTIYF.

The rearrangement joins TRBV4-1 to TRBJ1-6. Per germline, CDR1 MGHRA and CDR2 YSYEKL. The CDR3 spans 15 residues. The CDR3 reads CASSQAKSGNSPLHF.

This sequence joins TRBV20-1 and TRBJ2-5; absent DNA, TCRdb's TRBD1 call cannot be checked. Germline values: CDR1 DFQATT, CDR2 SNEGSKA (reference sequence). CDR3 size: 11 residues. The CDR3 here is CSVYRGETQYF.

V is TRBV6-1 and J is TRBJ2-4; without DNA, the TCRdb call of TRBD1 cannot be checked. Germline V gene data show CDR1 as MNHNS and CDR2 as SASEGT. This CDR3 has 16 amino acids. CDR3 loop: CASSLTDRIAKNIQYF.

The chain employs TRBV28 and TRBJ2-7; as DNA is missing, the TRBD2 call by TCRdb cannot be tested. From germline, CDR1 is MDHEN and CDR2 SYDVKM. The CDR3 runs 15 residues. CDR3 protein: CASSSPGPSSYEQYF.